These 3 T cell receptor beta chains came from one sample sequenced in a study of tumor-infiltrating lymphocytes in primary liver carcinoma. Germline DNA was extracted alongside blood RNA, which was obtained from unsorted whole blood. Researchers generated TCR beta cDNA from approximately 520 ng of total RNA, relying on a constant-region primer. Construction of TCR beta libraries relied on three successive nested multiplex PCR rounds employing slightly modified ARM-PCR. A C-beta reverse primer and TRBV1-TRBV30 forward primers served in each of the first two PCR rounds, at roughly 10 cycles apiece. TCRdb itself ran the multiplex PCR reads through MiXCR, one entry per CDR3 protein. The sample shows about 200,000 distinct CDR3 sequences, about two thirds of them seen only once. The source material was peripheral blood. These receptors all stem from a woman in her sixties or seventies with primary liver carcinoma and hepatitis B virus infection.

The chain employs TRBV12-3 or TRBV12-4 and TRBJ2-1; the D is unclear. Between the trimmed V and J ends, which lost 1 base and 10 bases, there was a span of 14 bases. The CDR3 runs to 14 residues. The CDR3 DNA reads as TGTGCCAGCAGTTTAGGGACCCCACGCTCCGAGCAGTTCTTC. This translates into CASSLGTPRSEQFF.

The gene calls are TRBV19 and TRBJ2-7, with D perhaps TRBD1 (5 bases). Germline CDR1 LNHDA, CDR2 SQIVND (reference sequence). CDR3 length: 16 residues. Trimming shortened V by 7 bases and J by 2 bases, and 21 bases separated the two germline ends. Here the CDR3 DNA reads TGTGCCAGTACCCCAACCTTGAACAGGCCAACCTACGAGCAGTACTTC. Translation gives CASTPTLNRPTYEQYF. Variable domain in full (rest from reference TRBV19 and TRBJ2-7): DGGITQSPKYLFRKEGQNVTLSCEQNLNHDAMYWYRQDPGQGLRLIYYSQIVNDFQKGDIAEGYSVSREKKESFPLTVTSAQKNPTAFYLCASTPTLNRPTYEQYFGPGTRLTVT.

About this clonotype itself: It is likely a read error, because the conserved phenylalanine at the end of the CDR3 is missing. This chain links TRBV6-5 with TRBJ2-1; the match to TRBD1 covers 7 bases. The CDR3 extends over 15 amino acids. Trimming took 5 bases from V and 2 from J; bases not matched to a gene: 6. Germline-derived CDR1 and CDR2 are MNHEY and SVGAGI. For the CDR3, the DNA is TGTGCCAGCAGTGAGAAGGGGGCCCCCTACAATGAGCAGTTCCTT. Its protein product is CASSEKGAPYNEQFL.